Shown below are 25 T cell receptor beta chains from a single sample sequenced in a study of metastatic and nonmetastatic thyroid tumors. Thyroid surgery was performed in patients who had received no treatment beforehand. TCRdb re-called the PCR reads with MiXCR. The sample lists 30,000 to 35,000 clones; 15% to 20% were seen once. The source material was blood. These receptors originate from a female donor with papillary thyroid cancer or a benign thyroid nodule (not recorded which). Some clones in this sample may be carry-over from other donors' samples.

In its sample, this clone was seen many times. V gene TRBV20-1 combines with J gene TRBJ2-5, with a possible D match to TRBD2 (6 bases). Germline CDR1 is DFQATT and CDR2 is SNEGSKA (reference sequence). The CDR3 extends over 15 amino acids. Trimming stripped 5 bases from V and 1 base from J, with 17 bases between. In DNA form, the CDR3 reads TGCAGTGCTCATACTTCCTGGGAGGCCCAAGAGACCCAGTACTTC. Translated: CSAHTSWEAQETQYF.

This clone came up many times. The chain combines TRBV5-5 with TRBJ2-7, with 7 bases matching TRBD1. V was clipped by 0 bases and J by 2 bases; unmatched bases: 5. This CDR3 comprises 15 residues. CDR1 is SGHKS, CDR2 YYEKEE, per germline (reference sequence). For the CDR3, the DNA is TGTGCCAGCAGCTTGGGGCCAGGGGGTACCTACGAGCAGTACTTC. The encoded protein is CASSLGPGGTYEQYF. The full variable domain, with the rest looked up from reference TRBV5-5 and TRBJ2-7, is DAGVTQSPTHLIKTRGQQVTLRCSPISGHKSVSWYQQVLGQGPQFIFQYYEKEERGRGNFPDRFSARQFPNYSSELNVNALLLGDSALYLCASSLGPGGTYEQYFGPGTRLTVT.

This clone was detected many times. This chain links TRBV10-3 with TRBJ2-6; D remains ambiguous. V gave up 0 bases and J gave up 0 bases, with 3 bases separating them. The CDR3 loop spans 15 amino acids. CDR1 ENHRY and CDR2 SYGVKD come from the germline V gene. The CDR3 region is CAISESFSGANVLTF. In DNA, the CDR3 is TGTGCCATCAGTGAGTCCTTCTCTGGGGCCAACGTCCTGACTTTC.

J is TRBJ2-7 and V is TRBV20-1, with D perhaps matching TRBD1 or TRBD2 (5 bases each). Trimming stripped 4 bases from V and 2 bases from J, with 18 bases between. There are 15 residues in the CDR3. Germline CDR1 is DFQATT and CDR2 is SNEGSKA (reference sequence). The CDR3, as DNA: TGCAGTGCTATCTCCGAAAGGGACCCCGCCTACGAGCAGTACTTC. This codes for CSAISERDPAYEQYF.

This clone was observed many times. The rearrangement links TRBV25-1 to TRBJ1-2; 7 bases fit TRBD1. The CDR3 covers 14 residues. The ends lost 3 bases at V and 9 bases at J; junction bases unmatched: 10. Germline assignment: CDR1 MGHDK and CDR2 SYGVNS. Written as DNA, the CDR3 is TGTGCCAGCAGTGAGTTTCGACAGGGAGGGAGCTACACCTTC. It is translated as CASSEFRQGGSYTF.

This clone appeared many times. Just one base apart from a much larger clone, this may be a read error. Because it lacks the conserved phenylalanine or tryptophan at the end, this CDR3 is likely a read error. The rearrangement joins TRBV11-2 to TRBJ2-1, with D unresolved. This CDR3 region has 14 residues. Germline loops: CDR1 SGHAT, CDR2 FQNNGV. Trimming took off 5 bases at V and 4 bases at J, with 12 bases between the two ends. The CDR3 DNA follows: TGTGCCAGCAGCGCACCCGGGCCGTACAATGAGCAGTTCCTC. Translating it yields CASSAPGPYNEQFL.

In its sample, this clone was seen a few times. The V call is TRBV6-1, the J call TRBJ1-2, with a tentative D call TRBD1 (5 bases). The CDR3 extends over 14 amino acids. V lost 7 bases to trimming and J lost 7 bases, with 19 bases between them. Germline-derived CDR1 and CDR2 are MNHNS and SASEGT. CDR3 in amino acids: CASTPEYGQGGYTF. CDR3 bases: TGTGCCAGCACCCCGGAGTATGGGCAGGGTGGCTACACCTTC.

This clone occurred a few times. A read error may account for a junction end that differs from germline. CDR3 residues: CASNQNQGPGAYSPLHF. CDR3 in DNA: TGTGCCAGCAACCAAAATCAGGGACCTGGGGCCTATTCACCCCTCCACTTT. The V call is TRBV4-2, the J call TRBJ1-6, with D perhaps matching TRBD1 (5 bases). This CDR3 is built from 17 residues. Germline CDR1 reads LGHNA; CDR2 reads YNFKEQ.

As regards this clone: A read error is possible here, since a much larger clone lies one base away. The chain has TRBV7-9 and TRBJ2-4; tentatively, D is TRBD1 (6 bases). The CDR3 sequence is 16 residues long. Germline assignment: CDR1 SEHNR and CDR2 FQNEAQ (reference sequence). The V end was cut by 1 base, the J end by 3 bases, with 13 bases between. The CDR3 spells CASSLGAGVNKNIQYF. CDR3 sequence (DNA): TGTGCCAGCAGCTTAGGCGCAGGGGTAAACAAAAACATTCAGTACTTC.

This clone was seen repeatedly, ten times or more. The rearrangement uses TRBV19 and TRBJ1-6; D is ambiguous. CDR1 LNHDA and CDR2 SQIVND come from the germline V gene (reference sequence). The CDR3 is 16 amino acids. Trimming shortened V by 4 bases and J by 2 bases, and 12 bases separated the two germline ends. The CDR3 sequence: CASSSRGSTYNSPLHF. In DNA form, the CDR3 reads TGTGCCAGTAGTAGCCGGGGTAGCACCTATAATTCACCCCTCCACTTT.

This clone was detected many times. This chain joins TRBV12-3 or TRBV12-4 and TRBJ2-3; the match to TRBD2 covers 9 bases. This CDR3 contains 15 residues. V was pared by 6 bases and J by 2 bases, with 6 bases of the junction left unmatched. This CDR3 reads CASSLAGPLTDTQYF. For the CDR3, the DNA is TGTGCCAGCAGCCTAGCGGGGCCCCTCACAGATACGCAGTATTTT.

This clone was counted at least ten times. This chain connects TRBV6-4 to TRBJ1-5; D is uncertain. CDR1 is MRHNA and CDR2 is SNTAGT in the germline V gene. The CDR3 runs 13 residues. Deletions cut 6 bases from V and 7 bases from J, with 13 bases between. The CDR3 coding sequence is TGTGCCAGCAGCTCCCAAATCGGGCAGCCCCAGCATTTT. Translated, it gives CASSSQIGQPQHF.

This clone was found many times. DNA for the CDR3: TGTGCCAGCAGGCCGGGACAGGGGGCATCCGGGGAGCTGTTTTTT. Translated: CASRPGQGASGELFF. The V call is TRBV12-3 or TRBV12-4, the J call TRBJ2-2; 12 bases map to TRBD1. V lost 6 bases and J lost 6; bases outside the gene matches: 5. This CDR3 is built from 15 residues.

A few counts support this clone. The chain combines TRBV19 with TRBJ2-7, with 10 bases that match TRBD2. The germline gives CDR1 LNHDA, CDR2 SQIVND (reference sequence). The CDR3 is 14 residues long. The V segment lost 4 bases and the J segment 3 bases; nucleotides outside the gene matches: 3. The chain's CDR3 is CASSTTSGFYEQYF. Written as DNA, the CDR3 is TGTGCCAGTAGTACGACTAGCGGGTTCTACGAGCAGTACTTC.

About this clone: The junction does not match germline at one end; this may be a read error. Other nucleotide sequences from this sample produce the same CDR3. The chain carries TRBV19 and TRBJ1-5; D remains unclear. CDR1 LNHDA and CDR2 SQIVND come from the germline V gene (reference sequence). This CDR3 spans 15 amino acids. The CDR3 protein is CASSSLPGENQPQHF. The CDR3 DNA reads TGTGCCAGTAGCTCCCTCCCTGGGGAGAATCAGCCCCAACATTTT.

The rearrangement uses TRBV3-1 and TRBJ1-2, with D hard to call. CDR1 is LGHDT and CDR2 is YNNKEL in the germline V gene (reference sequence). Deletions cut 2 bases from V and 0 bases from J, with 19 bases between. The CDR3 covers 18 residues. The CDR3 coding sequence is TGTGCCAGCAGCCAAATTCGTGGCAGGCCTGGAGCTAACTATGGCTACACCTTC. Amino acids: CASSQIRGRPGANYGYTF.

To note about this clone: A junction boundary mismatches the germline segment, possibly from a read error. V gene TRBV9 combines with J gene TRBJ1-5, with 8 bases that match TRBD1. The CDR3 has 14 residues. Germline V gene data show CDR1 as SGDLS and CDR2 as YYNGEE. The CDR3 is CACSAGTGGQPQHF. CDR3 coding DNA: TGTGCCTGCAGCGCTGGGACAGGCGGACAGCCCCAGCATTTT.

This clone was found many times. CDR3: CASSLEGGGLPDTQYF. The CDR3 bases are TGTGCCAGCAGCTTAGAAGGGGGGGGCCTCCCAGATACGCAGTATTTT. The chain employs TRBV11-2 and TRBJ2-3; D might be TRBD2 (7 bases). The V and J ends lost 0 bases and 4 bases respectively, with 14 bases between them. The CDR3 covers 16 residues. Germline V CDR1 and CDR2: SGHAT, FQNNGV. The full variable domain, with the rest looked up from reference TRBV11-2 and TRBJ2-3, is EAGVAQSPRYKIIEKRQSVAFWCNPISGHATLYWYQQILGQGPKLLIQFQNNGVVDDSQLPKDRFSAERLKGVDSTLKIQPAKLEDSAVYLCASSLEGGGLPDTQYFGPGTRLTVL.

There are a few counts of this clone. The chain's CDR3 is CAISVGTGGGYTF. Written as DNA, the CDR3 is TGTGCCATCAGTGTCGGGACAGGGGGAGGCTACACCTTC. The chain carries TRBV10-3 and TRBJ1-2, with 11 bases that match TRBD1. The CDR3 is made up of 13 amino acids. The junction had 3 bases not matched to a gene; V was cut back by 4 bases and J by 8 bases. Germline-derived CDR1 and CDR2 are ENHRY and SYGVKD.

This chain links TRBV7-8 with TRBJ1-5, with 9 bases fitting TRBD1. The J segment lost 1 base and the V segment lost 8 bases, leaving 6 bases of the junction unmatched. CDR1 SGHVS and CDR2 FQNEAQ come from the germline V gene. This CDR3 spans 15 amino acids. CDR3 sequence: CASGPGQGSNQPQHF. The CDR3 nucleotides are TGTGCCAGCGGTCCGGGACAGGGAAGCAATCAGCCCCAGCATTTT.

The chain carries TRBV27 and TRBJ1-2; TRBD1 aligns across 7 bases. Germline V CDR1 and CDR2: MNHEY, SMNVEV (reference sequence). The ends lost 5 bases at V and 6 bases at J; junction bases unmatched: 3. The CDR3 sequence is 12 residues long. The CDR3 here is CASSEQGNGYTF. CDR3 DNA sequence: TGTGCCAGCAGTGAACAGGGGAATGGCTACACCTTC.

V gene TRBV12-3 or TRBV12-4 combines with J gene TRBJ1-3, with 8 bases aligning to TRBD1. The V and J ends lost 3 bases and 3 bases, in that order; junction bases with no gene match: 4. CDR3 length equals 15 residues. CDR3 DNA: TGTGCCAGCAGTTTTCCAGGGGGCAGTGGAAACACCATATATTTT. Amino acid sequence: CASSFPGGSGNTIYF.

This chain links TRBV27 with TRBJ1-5; possibly TRBD1 for D (5 bases). This CDR3 comprises 14 residues. V dropped 2 bases and J dropped 3 bases, with 8 bases sitting between them. Germline-derived CDR1 and CDR2 are MNHEY and SMNVEV (reference sequence). In nucleotides, the CDR3 is TGTGCCAGCAGTTTACAAGGGGTCAATCAGCCCCAGCATTTT. It is translated as CASSLQGVNQPQHF.

As regards this clone: Because it lacks the conserved phenylalanine or tryptophan at the end, this CDR3 is likely a read error. The chain has TRBV6-1 and TRBJ2-7; 8 bases align to TRBD2. Looked up from germline, CDR1 is MNHNS and CDR2 is SASEGT. There are 14 residues in the CDR3. Trimming at V came to 6 bases and at J to 6 bases, leaving 10 bases not matched to a gene. CDR3 nucleotide sequence: TGTGCCAGCAGCCGGGGGGGGGGCACGTTCGAGCAGTACTCC. It encodes CASSRGGGTFEQYS.

This clone was observed many times. The chain joins TRBV5-1 to TRBJ2-5, with D possibly matching TRBD2 (5 bases). The V end lost 4 bases, the J end lost 6 bases, and 16 bases lay between the germline ends. CDR1 and CDR2 from the germline V gene are SGHRS and YFSETQ. The CDR3 covers 14 residues. CDR3 sequence (DNA): TGCGCCAGCAGCCGGGCGGGTCAGGAACAGACCCAGTACTTC. Translated, it gives CASSRAGQEQTQYF.